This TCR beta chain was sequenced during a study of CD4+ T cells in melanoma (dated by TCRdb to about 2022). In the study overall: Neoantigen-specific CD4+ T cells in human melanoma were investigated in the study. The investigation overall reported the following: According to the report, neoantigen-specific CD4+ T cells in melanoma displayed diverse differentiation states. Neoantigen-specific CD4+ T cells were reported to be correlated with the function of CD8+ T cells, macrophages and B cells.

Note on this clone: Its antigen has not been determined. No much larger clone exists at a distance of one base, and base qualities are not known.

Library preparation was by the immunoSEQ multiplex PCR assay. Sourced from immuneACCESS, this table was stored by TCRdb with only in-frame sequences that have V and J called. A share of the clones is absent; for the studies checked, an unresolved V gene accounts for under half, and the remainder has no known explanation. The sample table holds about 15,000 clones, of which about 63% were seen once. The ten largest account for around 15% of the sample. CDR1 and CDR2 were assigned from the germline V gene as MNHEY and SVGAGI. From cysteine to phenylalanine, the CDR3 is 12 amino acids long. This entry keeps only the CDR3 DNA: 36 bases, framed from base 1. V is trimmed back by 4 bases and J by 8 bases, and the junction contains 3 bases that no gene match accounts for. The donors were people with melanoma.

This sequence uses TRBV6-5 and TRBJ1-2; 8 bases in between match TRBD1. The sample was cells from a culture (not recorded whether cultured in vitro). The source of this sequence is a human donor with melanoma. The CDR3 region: CASSLDRAGYTF. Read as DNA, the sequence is TGTGCCAGCAGTTTGGACAGGGCGGGCTACACCTTC.